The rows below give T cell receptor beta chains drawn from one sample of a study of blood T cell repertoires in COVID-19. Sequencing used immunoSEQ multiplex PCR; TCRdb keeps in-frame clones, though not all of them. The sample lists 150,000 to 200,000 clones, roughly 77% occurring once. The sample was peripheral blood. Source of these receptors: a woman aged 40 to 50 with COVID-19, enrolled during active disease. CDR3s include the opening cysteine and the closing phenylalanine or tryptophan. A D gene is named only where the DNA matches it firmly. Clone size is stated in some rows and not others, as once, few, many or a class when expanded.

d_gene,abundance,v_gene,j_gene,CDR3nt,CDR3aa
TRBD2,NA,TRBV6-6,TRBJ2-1,TGTGCCAGCAGTCTAGGGACTAGCGGGGGGGCCAATGAGCAGTTCTTC,CASSLGTSGGANEQFF
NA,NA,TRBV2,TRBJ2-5,TGTGCCAGCAGTAGAGGGGGGGGCCAAGAGACCCAGTACTTC,CASSRGGGQETQYF
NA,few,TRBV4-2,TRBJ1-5,TGTGCCAGCAGCCAAGATGAGCGTTCTAGTCAGCCCCAGCATTTT,CASSQDERSSQPQHF
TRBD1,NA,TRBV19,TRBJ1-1,TGTGCCAGTCGTGTAAGGGGGCCTACTGAAGCTTTCTTT,CASRVRGPTEAFF
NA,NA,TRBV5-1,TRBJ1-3,TGCGCCAGCAGCTTGGCAGGGACTGGAAACACCATATATTTT,CASSLAGTGNTIYF
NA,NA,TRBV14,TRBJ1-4,TGTGCCAGCAGCCCCGGGACACCTATAAAGGGTTATGAAAAACTGTTTTTT,CASSPGTPIKGYEKLFF
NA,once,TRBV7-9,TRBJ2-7,TGTGCCAGCAGCTTAGGGGAGTCCCCCTACGAGCAGTACTTC,CASSLGESPYEQYF
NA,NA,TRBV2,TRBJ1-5,TGTGCCAGCGGGGGGGGACGGGCTGGGAATCAGCCCCAGCATTTT,CASGGGRAGNQPQHF
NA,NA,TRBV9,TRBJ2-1,TGTGCCAGCAGCGTGTCCACCCAGACAGGCGAACTATACAATGAGCAGTTCTTC,CASSVSTQTGELYNEQFF
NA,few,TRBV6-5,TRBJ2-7,TGTGCCAGCAGTAGCAGGATACCCGTACACGAGCAGTACTTC,CASSSRIPVHEQYF
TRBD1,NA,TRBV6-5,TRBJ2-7,TGTGCCAGCAGTCGACAGGGAAGCTACGAGCAGTACTTC,CASSRQGSYEQYF
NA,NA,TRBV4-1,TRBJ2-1,TGCGCCAGCAGCCAAGAATACCAGAACTCCTACAATGAGCAGTTCTTC,CASSQEYQNSYNEQFF
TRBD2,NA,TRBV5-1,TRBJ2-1,TGCGCCAGCAGCTTGACAGGGGTCGCGACTAGCGGGAAGTCGGAGAATGAGCAGTTCTTC,CASSLTGVATSGKSENEQFF
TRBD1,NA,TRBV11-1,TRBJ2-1,TGTGCCAGCAGCCGAGAGGGACAGGGGGAGGTAGATGAGCAGTTCTTC,CASSREGQGEVDEQFF
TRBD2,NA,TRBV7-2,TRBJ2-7,TGTGCCAGCAGCGTTGTAGCGGGGGATTCGTACGAGCAGTACTTC,CASSVVAGDSYEQYF
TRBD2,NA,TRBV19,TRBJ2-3,TGTGCCAGTAGTATCGAGCGGGGGGGGACAGATACGCAGTATTTT,CASSIERGGTDTQYF
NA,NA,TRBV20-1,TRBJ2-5,TGCAGTGCTAGGAGAGAGACCCAGTACTTC,CSARRETQYF
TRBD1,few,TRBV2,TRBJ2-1,TGTGCCAGTGAACCAGGGGGCAAAAACAATGAGCAGTTCTTC,CASEPGGKNNEQFF
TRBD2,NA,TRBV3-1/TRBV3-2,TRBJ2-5,TGTGCCAGCAGCTCTACGGGGGGGAAGGTAGAGACCCAGTACTTC,CASSSTGGKVETQYF
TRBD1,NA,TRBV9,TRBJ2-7,TGTGCCAGCAGCGCAACACAGGGGGCGGTCGAGCAGTACTTC,CASSATQGAVEQYF
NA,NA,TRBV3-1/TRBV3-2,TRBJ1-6,TGTGCCAGCAGCCAGTCGGGGGGAAATTCACCCCTCCACTTT,CASSQSGGNSPLHF
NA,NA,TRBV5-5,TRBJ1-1,TGTGCCAGCAGCTTGTTCGTTGACGGGGGGTCAAACACTGAAGCTTTCTTT,CASSLFVDGGSNTEAFF
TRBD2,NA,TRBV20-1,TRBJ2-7,TGCAGTGCTAGTGAACTAGCGGGAGGACTCTCCTACGAGCAGTACTTC,CSASELAGGLSYEQYF
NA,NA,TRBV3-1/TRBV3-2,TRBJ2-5,TGTGCCAGCAGCCGGGCCATTGAGACCCAGTACTTC,CASSRAIETQYF
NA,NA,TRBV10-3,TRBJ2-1,TGTGCCATCAGCGATCTCGCAACGCACGGCAATGAGCAGTTCTTC,CAISDLATHGNEQFF
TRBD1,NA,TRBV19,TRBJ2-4,TGTGCCAGTAGTCCCTTCTTGGACAGGGTTAGCATTCAGTACTTC,CASSPFLDRVSIQYF
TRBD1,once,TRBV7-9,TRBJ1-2,TGTGCCAGCAGTTCGGACAGGCTCCTCTATGGCTACACCTTC,CASSSDRLLYGYTF
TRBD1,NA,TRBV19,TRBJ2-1,TGTGCCAGTGAGCGACCGGGACAGCACGGCAATGAGCAGTTCTTC,CASERPGQHGNEQFF
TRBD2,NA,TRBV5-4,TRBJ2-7,TGTGCCAGCAGCAGAGTCCCGGGACTAGCGGGCTCCTACGAGCAGTACTTC,CASSRVPGLAGSYEQYF
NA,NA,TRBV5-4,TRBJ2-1,TGTGCCAGCAGCTCCAGAGGAAATGAGCAGTTCTTC,CASSSRGNEQFF
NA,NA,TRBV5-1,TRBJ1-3,TGCGCCAGCAGCTCCTTGACAGGTTCGGACACCATATATTTT,CASSSLTGSDTIYF
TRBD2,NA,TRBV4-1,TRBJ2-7,TGCGCCAGCAGCCCTCAGCGGGGGAGGGGCCCCTACGAGCAGTACTTC,CASSPQRGRGPYEQYF
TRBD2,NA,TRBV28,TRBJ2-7,TGTGCCAGCAGTTTCCCCCAAGCGGGGGGTACCTACGAGCAGTACTTC,CASSFPQAGGTYEQYF
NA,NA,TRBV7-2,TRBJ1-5,TGTGCCAACAGCCTCCGTCGGGGCAATCAGCCCCAGCATTTT,CANSLRRGNQPQHF
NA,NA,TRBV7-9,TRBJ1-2,TGTGCCAGCAGCCCCGGGGGGCTTGGAGGCTACACCTTC,CASSPGGLGGYTF
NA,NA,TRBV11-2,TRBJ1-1,TGTGCCAGCAGCTTCAAGGCGACAAGACAAGAGATTACTGAAGCTTTCTTT,CASSFKATRQEITEAFF
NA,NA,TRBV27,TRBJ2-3,TGTGCCAGCGGTCGAGGGGGTTTGCAGTATTTT,CASGRGGLQYF
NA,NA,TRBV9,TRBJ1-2,TGTGCCAGCAGCGTAGGGGGAGGGCAGGCCTATGGCTACACCTTC,CASSVGGGQAYGYTF
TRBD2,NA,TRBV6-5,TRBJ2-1,TGTGCCAGCAGTACCCTAGCGGGAGGTTACAATGAGCAGTTCTTC,CASSTLAGGYNEQFF
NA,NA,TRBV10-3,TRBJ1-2,TGTGCCATCATGGTTACAGGCGTACATGGCTACACCTTC,CAIMVTGVHGYTF
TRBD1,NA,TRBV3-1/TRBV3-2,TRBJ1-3,TGTGCCAGCAGCCAAGAACTCCGGACAGGGACGGCTGGAAACACCATATATTTT,CASSQELRTGTAGNTIYF
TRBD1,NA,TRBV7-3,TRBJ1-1,TGTGCCAGCAGCTTAATACAGGGGGACTTCGCTTTCTTT,CASSLIQGDFAFF
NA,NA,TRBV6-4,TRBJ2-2,TGTGCCAGCAGTGACTCATCGGTCACCGGGGAGCTGTTTTTT,CASSDSSVTGELFF
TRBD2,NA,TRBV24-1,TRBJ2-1,TGTGCCACCAGTGCAGGTGAGCGGGGGGCCTCCTACAATGAGCAGTTCTTC,CATSAGERGASYNEQFF
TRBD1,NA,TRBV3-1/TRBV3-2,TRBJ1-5,TGTGCCAGCAGCGCAACAGGGGGAAATCAGCCCCAGCATTTT,CASSATGGNQPQHF
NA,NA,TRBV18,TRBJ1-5,TGTGCCAGCTCACCATTCTCCTCTATCAGCAATCAGCCCCAGCATTTT,CASSPFSSISNQPQHF
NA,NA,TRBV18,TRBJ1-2,TGTGCCAGCTCCCACAGGGACGACGGTGGCTACACCTTC,CASSHRDDGGYTF
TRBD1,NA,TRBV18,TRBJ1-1,TGTGCCAGCTCACCACGGGGGGACAGCACTGAAGCTTTCTTT,CASSPRGDSTEAFF
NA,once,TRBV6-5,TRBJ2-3,TGTGCCAGCAGTTACTCTCACAAATCCACAGATACGCAGTATTTT,CASSYSHKSTDTQYF
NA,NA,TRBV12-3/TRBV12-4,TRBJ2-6,TGTGCCAGCAGTTTTGGGAGAGGTCAGACTTTC,CASSFGRGQTF